These 3 T cell receptor beta chains share one sample of origin, sequenced in a study of shared T cell receptors in the human thymus. TCRdb keeps only in-frame clones here, not all; method: immunoSEQ multiplex PCR. The sample contains approximately 660,000 clones, 88% of which appear only once. The same sample was also used in a study of human thymus T cells.

Sequenced input: thymocytes. Source of these receptors: a boy under two years old with a congenital heart defect.

The chain carries TRBV14 and TRBJ1-2; TRBD1 matches at 10 bases. CDR3 length: 18 residues. Trimming took 0 bases from V and 5 from J; bases not matched to a gene: 12. Germline values: CDR1 SGHDN, CDR2 FVKESK. As DNA, the CDR3 is TGTGCCAGCAGCCAAGATGGGGACAGGGGTCTCGGAGGGTATGGCTACACCTTC. Amino acid sequence: CASSQDGDRGLGGYGYTF.

Concerning this clone itself: The junction departs from the called germline gene at one end, perhaps through a read error. Within the sample, other DNA sequences also encode this same CDR3. J is TRBJ2-3 and V is TRBV5-6, with 7 bases matching TRBD2. The V gene's germline CDR1 is SGHDT and CDR2 YYEEEE. This CDR3 has 14 amino acids. Written as DNA, the CDR3 is TGTGCCAGTAGCTCTGGTGGGGGGGGACATACGCAGTATTTT. The encoded protein is CASSSGGGGHTQYF.

The V and J genes are TRBV30 and TRBJ1-4; D might be TRBD1 (5 bases). The CDR3 sequence is 13 residues long. Germline CDR1 GTSNPN, CDR2 SVGIG (reference sequence). Trimming cost V 1 base and J 8 bases, with 11 bases left between them. In DNA form, the CDR3 reads TGTGCCTGGAGTGGACAGTCATGCGAAAAACTGTTTTTT. It encodes CAWSGQSCEKLFF.